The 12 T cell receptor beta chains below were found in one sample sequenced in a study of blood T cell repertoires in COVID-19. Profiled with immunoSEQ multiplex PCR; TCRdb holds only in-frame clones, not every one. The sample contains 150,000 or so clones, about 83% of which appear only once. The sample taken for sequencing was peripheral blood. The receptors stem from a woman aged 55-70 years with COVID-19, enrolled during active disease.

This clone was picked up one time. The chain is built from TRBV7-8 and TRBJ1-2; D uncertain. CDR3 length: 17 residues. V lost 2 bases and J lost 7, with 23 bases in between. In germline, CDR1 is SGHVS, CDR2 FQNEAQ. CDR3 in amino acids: CASSLSTSSRTLSGYTF. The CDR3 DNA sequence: TGTGCCAGCAGCTTATCGACATCCTCTCGAACGCTGAGTGGCTACACCTTC.

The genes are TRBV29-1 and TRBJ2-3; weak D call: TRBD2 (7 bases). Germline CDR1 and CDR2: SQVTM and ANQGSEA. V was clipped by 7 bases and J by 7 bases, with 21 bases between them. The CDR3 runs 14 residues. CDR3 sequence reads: CSDEGGFSTYTQYF. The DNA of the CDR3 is TGCAGCGACGAGGGGGGGTTTTCGACATATACGCAGTATTTT.

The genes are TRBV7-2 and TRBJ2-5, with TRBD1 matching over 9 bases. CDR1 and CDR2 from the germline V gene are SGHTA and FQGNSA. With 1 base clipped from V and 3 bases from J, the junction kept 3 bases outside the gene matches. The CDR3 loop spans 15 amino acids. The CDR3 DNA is TGTGCCAGCAGCTTAGGGACAGGGGCTAAAGAGACCCAGTACTTC. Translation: CASSLGTGAKETQYF.

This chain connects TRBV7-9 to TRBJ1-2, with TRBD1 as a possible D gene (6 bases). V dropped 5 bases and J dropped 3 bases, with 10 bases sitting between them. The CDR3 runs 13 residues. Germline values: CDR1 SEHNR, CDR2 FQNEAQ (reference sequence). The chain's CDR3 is CASSPQGDYGYTF. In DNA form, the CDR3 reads TGTGCCAGCAGCCCACAGGGCGACTATGGCTACACCTTC.

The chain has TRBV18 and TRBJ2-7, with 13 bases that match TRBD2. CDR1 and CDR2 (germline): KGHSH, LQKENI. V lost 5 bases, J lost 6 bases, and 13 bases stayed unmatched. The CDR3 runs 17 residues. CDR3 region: CASSATGLAGPAGEQYF. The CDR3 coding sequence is TGTGCCAGCTCAGCAACGGGACTAGCGGGACCGGCTGGCGAGCAGTACTTC.

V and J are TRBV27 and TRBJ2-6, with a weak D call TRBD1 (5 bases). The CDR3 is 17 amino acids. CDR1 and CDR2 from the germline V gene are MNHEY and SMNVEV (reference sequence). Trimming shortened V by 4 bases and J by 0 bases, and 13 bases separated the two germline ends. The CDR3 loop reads CASSSLLRASGANVLTF. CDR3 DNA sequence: TGTGCCAGCAGTTCCTTGCTCAGGGCCTCTGGGGCCAACGTCCTGACTTTC.

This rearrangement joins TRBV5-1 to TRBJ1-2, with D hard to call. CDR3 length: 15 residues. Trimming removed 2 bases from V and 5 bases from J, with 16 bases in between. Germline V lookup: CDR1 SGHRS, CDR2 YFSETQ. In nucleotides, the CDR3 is TGCGCCAGCAGCTTAAGTTTGGCCGACTCTTATGGCTACACCTTC. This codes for CASSLSLADSYGYTF.

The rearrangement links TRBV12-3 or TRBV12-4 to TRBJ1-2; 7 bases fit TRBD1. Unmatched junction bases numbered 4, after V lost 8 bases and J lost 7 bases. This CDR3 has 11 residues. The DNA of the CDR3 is TGTGCCAGCGCAAGGGGGCCTGGCTACACCTTC. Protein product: CASARGPGYTF.

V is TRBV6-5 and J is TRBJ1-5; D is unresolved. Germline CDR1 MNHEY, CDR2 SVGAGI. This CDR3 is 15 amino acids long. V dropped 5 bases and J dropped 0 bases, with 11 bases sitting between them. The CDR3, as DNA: TGTGCCAGCAGTCCCCGGAGGATTAGCAATCAGCCCCAGCATTTT. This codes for CASSPRRISNQPQHF.

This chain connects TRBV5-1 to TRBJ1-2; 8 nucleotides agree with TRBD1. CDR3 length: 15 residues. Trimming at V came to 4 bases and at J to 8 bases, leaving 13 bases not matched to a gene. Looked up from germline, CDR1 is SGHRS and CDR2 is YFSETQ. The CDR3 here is CASSIPGTGPRGYTF. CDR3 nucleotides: TGCGCCAGCAGCATCCCCGGGACAGGCCCGAGGGGCTACACCTTC.

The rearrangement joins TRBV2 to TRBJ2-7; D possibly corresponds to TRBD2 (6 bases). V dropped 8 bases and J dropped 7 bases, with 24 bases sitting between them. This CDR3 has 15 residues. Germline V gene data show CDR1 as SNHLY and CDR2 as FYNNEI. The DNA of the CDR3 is TGTGCCAGCTTCTTTGCGGGACCCTCACAAGGGGAGCAGTACGTC. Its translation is CASFFAGPSQGEQYV.

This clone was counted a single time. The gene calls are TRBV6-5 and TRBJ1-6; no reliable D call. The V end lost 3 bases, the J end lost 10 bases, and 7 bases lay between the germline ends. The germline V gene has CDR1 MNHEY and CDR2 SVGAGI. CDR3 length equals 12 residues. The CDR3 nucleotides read TGTGCCAGCAGTTATAACAAATCACCCCTCCACTTT. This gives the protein CASSYNKSPLHF.